This T cell receptor (beta chain) is drawn from a study of sequential checkpoint blockade in melanoma (dated by TCRdb to about 2019). Concerning the study at large: In a 1:1 randomization, patients received either first-line nivolumab then ipilimumab (arm A) or ipilimumab then nivolumab (arm B). Maintenance nivolumab came after both trial sequences. Beyond this particular receptor, the publication reports: Validation of the response-prediction model combining TCR metrics and mutation burden is needed in larger, independent patient cohorts.

The immunoSEQ Assay was used to immunosequence TCRbeta CDR3 regions from genomic DNA. Before high-throughput sequencing, the genomic DNA was amplified using bias-controlled multiplex PCR. Concerning the study's data processing: To quantify the absolute abundance of each unique TCRbeta CDR3 region, the sequences were collapsed and filtered. Clonality, defined as 1 minus Pielou's evenness, was calculated using only productive rearrangements. A previously published method was used to identify clones with significantly greater frequencies in on-treatment samples than in baseline samples. TCRdb provides this immuneACCESS table in a form limited to in-frame rearrangements. Some clones are lacking; in checked studies, under half of them reflect an unresolved V gene, and why the rest are absent is not known. The DNA was the basis for D and trimming; V, J and clone size are from that table. The sample profile shows roughly 11,000 clones; roughly four fifths of them were found once. Less than 60% of the sample is in the top ten clones.

This clone turned up a few times. This clone's antigen is unknown. No much larger clone exists at a distance of one base, and base qualities are not known. This sample's treatment or condition label indicates: randomized to nivolumab then ipilimumab (arm A) or the reverse (arm B). None of the patients in the trial had previously been given DNA-damaging chemotherapy. A FACS Aria II flow cytometer was used to sort live CD3+CD8+ cells that were negative for CD19 and CD56 from thawed PBMCs. CheckMate 064, a randomized, open-label phase II trial of sequential checkpoint blockade, was the source of the samples, all of which came from patients with melanoma. Leukapheresis was used to collect peripheral blood mononuclear cells, which were then purified with Ficoll-Paque and frozen in human serum with about 10% DMSO. Immediately after sorting, the purity of the sorted blood CD3+CD8+ cells was confirmed to be >98%, and DNA was then extracted.

Source: CD8+ T cells sorted from blood (inferred from file names), taken from a patient given nivolumab and ipilimumab in sequence. This TCR came from a human donor with melanoma.

The CDR3 has the sequence CASRPSSGGGYEQFF. DNA sequence: TGTGCCAGCAGGCCCTCTAGCGGGGGAGGCTATGAGCAGTTCTTC. Recombination connected TRBV7-2 to TRBJ2-1, with 10 junctional bases fitting TRBD2. From cysteine to phenylalanine, the CDR3 is 15 amino acids long. Only the CDR3 region is kept as DNA, spanning 45 bases read in frame from base 1. CDR1 and CDR2 were assigned from the germline V gene as SGHTA and FQGNSA. The germline V and J ends show losses of 6 bases and 8 bases respectively, and no gene match explains 10 bases of the junction. Reference TRBV7-2 and TRBJ2-1 proteins supply the regions before and after the CDR3; the full variable domain is: GAGVSQSPSNKVTEKGKDVELRCDPISGHTALYWYRQSLGQGLEFLIYFQGNSAPDKSGLPSDRFSAERTGGSVSTLTIQRTQQEDSAVYLCASRPSSGGGYEQFFGPGTRLTVL.